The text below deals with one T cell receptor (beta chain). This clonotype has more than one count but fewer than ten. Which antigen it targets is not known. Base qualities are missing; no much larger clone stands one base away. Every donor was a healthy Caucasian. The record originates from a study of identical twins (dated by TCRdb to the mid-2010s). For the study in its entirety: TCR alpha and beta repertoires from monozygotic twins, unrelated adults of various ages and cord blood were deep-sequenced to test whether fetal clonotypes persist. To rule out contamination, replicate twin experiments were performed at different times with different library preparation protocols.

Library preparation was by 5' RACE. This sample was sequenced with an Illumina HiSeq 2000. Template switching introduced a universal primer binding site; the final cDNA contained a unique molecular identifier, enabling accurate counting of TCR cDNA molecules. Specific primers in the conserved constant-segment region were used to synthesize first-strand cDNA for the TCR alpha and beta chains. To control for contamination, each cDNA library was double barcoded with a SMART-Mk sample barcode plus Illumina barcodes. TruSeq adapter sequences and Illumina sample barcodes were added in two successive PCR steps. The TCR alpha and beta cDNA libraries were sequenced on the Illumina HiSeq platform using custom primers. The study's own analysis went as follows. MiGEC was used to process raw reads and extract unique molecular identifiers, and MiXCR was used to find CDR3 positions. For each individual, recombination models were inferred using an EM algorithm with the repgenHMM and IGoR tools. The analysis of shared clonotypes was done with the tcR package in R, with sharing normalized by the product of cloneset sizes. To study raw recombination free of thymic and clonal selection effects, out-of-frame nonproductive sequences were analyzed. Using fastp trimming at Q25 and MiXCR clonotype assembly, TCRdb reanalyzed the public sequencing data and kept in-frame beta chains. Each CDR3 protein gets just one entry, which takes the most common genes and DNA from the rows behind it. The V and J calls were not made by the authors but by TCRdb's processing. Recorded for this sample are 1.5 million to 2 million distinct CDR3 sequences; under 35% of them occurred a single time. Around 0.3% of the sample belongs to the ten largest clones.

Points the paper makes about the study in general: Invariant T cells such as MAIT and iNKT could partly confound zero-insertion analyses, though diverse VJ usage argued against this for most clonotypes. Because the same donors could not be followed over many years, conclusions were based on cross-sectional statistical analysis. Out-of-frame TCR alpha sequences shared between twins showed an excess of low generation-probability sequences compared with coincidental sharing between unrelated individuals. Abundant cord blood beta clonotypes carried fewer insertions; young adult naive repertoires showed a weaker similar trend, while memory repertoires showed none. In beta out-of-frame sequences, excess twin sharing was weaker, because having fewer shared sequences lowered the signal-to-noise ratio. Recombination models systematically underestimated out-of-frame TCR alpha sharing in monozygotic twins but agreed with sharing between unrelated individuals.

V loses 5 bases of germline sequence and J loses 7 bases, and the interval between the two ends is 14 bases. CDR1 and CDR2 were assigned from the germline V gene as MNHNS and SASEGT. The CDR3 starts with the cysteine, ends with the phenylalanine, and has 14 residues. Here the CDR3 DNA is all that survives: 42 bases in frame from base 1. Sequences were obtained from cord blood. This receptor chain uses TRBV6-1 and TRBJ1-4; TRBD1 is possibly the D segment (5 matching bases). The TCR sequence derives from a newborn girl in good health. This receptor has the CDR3 CASSRGVGIEKLFF. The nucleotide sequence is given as TGTGCCAGCAGTCGAGGGGTAGGGATTGAAAAACTGTTTTTT.